The source of this T cell receptor (beta chain) is a study of graft-versus-host responses after intestinal transplantation. Study-level background: Isolated intestinal, liver-intestinal, or multivisceral transplants were what recipients had. Overall study findings and caveats: Researchers found peak circulating GvH clone levels linked to early post-transplant HvG declines.

Sequenced by immunoSEQ multiplex PCR; TCRdb stores in-frame clones only, minus some. Among tens of thousands of clones listed, roughly 92% were seen once. This clone showed up just a few times. What it binds is not known. With 3 bases removed from V and 7 bases from J, the gap between germline ends came to 12 bases. Germline V gene lookup returns CDR1 WNHNN and CDR2 SYGVQD (reference sequence). The CDR3 covers 14 residues. The chain recombines TRBV10-1 with TRBJ1-4, with no clear D. The sample was unstimulated CD4+ T cells sorted from spleen or lymph node cells, taken before intestinal transplant. The TCR originated in a human donor who received an intestinal transplant. The CDR3 reads CASSEGSTGEKLFF. CDR3 bases: TGCGCCAGCAGTGAAGGGTCTACGGGTGAAAAACTGTTTTTT.